The text below deals with one T cell receptor beta chain. The CDR3 contains 18 residues. V was trimmed by 1 base and J by 7 bases, leaving 26 bases between them. Germline V gene lookup returns CDR1 PRHDT and CDR2 FYEKMQ (reference sequence). The sample belongs to a study of blood T cell repertoires in COVID-19. Sequencing was performed with immunoSEQ multiplex PCR; in TCRdb, only in-frame clones are kept and a portion is missing. The sample includes about 60,000 clones, about nine tenths of them seen just once. This receptor was obtained from a human donor with acute or convalescent COVID-19. The donor label of this sample is uncertain. Sequenced input: peripheral blood. The chain has TRBV13 and TRBJ2-7, with D tentatively TRBD2 (7 bases). CDR3 residues: CASSLEEAFGRGTGEQYV. CDR3 bases: TGTGCCAGCAGCTTAGAGGAGGCTTTTGGGAGGGGGACTGGGGAGCAGTACGTC.